This T cell receptor beta chain is drawn from a study of blood T cell repertoires in COVID-19. About the study: COVID-19 samples collected from the United States, Italy and Spain covered acute and convalescent phases. From T cells, B-cell-depleted T cells, or PBMCs came the material, which was cDNA or gDNA.

This CDR3 is 15 amino acids long. Per the germline V gene, CDR1 is SEHNR and CDR2 is FQNEAQ (reference sequence). V lost 7 bases to trimming and J lost 5 bases; unmatched junction nucleotides: 12. Authors' data handling: The authors estimated nucleated cell counts from reference gene primer amplification. Assay used: immunoSEQ multiplex PCR; TCRdb lists only in-frame clones, some missing. The DNA gave D and trimming, while V, J and clone size come from that table. Altogether under 15,000 clones are present, approximately 85% being singletons, with the ten largest covering more than 5%. The receptor was isolated from a human donor in a cohort sampled during active COVID-19. The sample taken for sequencing was peripheral blood. The V and J genes are TRBV7-9 and TRBJ2-3; 7 nucleotides match TRBD2. CDR3 region: CASTLGEGFGDTQYF. CDR3 nucleotide sequence: TGTGCCAGCACCCTCGGGGAGGGCTTCGGAGATACGCAGTATTTT. The complete variable domain, with remaining parts taken from reference TRBV7-9 and TRBJ2-3, reads DTGVSQNPRHKITKRGQNVTFRCDPISEHNRLYWYRQTLGQGPEFLTYFQNEAQLEKSRLLSDRFSAERPKGSFSTLEIQRTEQGDSAMYLCASTLGEGFGDTQYFGPGTRLTVL.